This T cell receptor (beta chain) was sequenced for a study of blood T cell repertoires in COVID-19. Study in general: The United States, Italy and Spain supplied acute and convalescent COVID-19 samples. In each case, the material was cDNA or gDNA derived from T cells, B-cell-depleted T cells, or PBMCs.

Per the original data handling: How many nucleated cells were present was estimated from reference gene primer amplification. The method was immunoSEQ multiplex PCR; TCRdb's version includes in-frame clones alone and lacks a portion of them. Clone size and the V and J calls come from that table; the DNA yielded D and trimming. Of some 200,000 clones in the sample, roughly 81% were seen once. This CDR3 has 15 residues. Losses at the gene ends were 0 bases for V and 7 bases for J; bases not matched to a gene: 5. Germline CDR1 reads SGDLS; CDR2 reads YYNGEE. This chain uses TRBV9 with TRBJ2-3; 10 bases agree with TRBD2. The sample consisted of peripheral blood. The TCR comes from a man aged 45-60 years who had recovered from COVID-19. The CDR3 reads CASSVGVSGRNTQYF. DNA of the CDR3: TGTGCCAGCAGCGTAGGGGTTAGCGGGAGGAATACGCAGTATTTT.